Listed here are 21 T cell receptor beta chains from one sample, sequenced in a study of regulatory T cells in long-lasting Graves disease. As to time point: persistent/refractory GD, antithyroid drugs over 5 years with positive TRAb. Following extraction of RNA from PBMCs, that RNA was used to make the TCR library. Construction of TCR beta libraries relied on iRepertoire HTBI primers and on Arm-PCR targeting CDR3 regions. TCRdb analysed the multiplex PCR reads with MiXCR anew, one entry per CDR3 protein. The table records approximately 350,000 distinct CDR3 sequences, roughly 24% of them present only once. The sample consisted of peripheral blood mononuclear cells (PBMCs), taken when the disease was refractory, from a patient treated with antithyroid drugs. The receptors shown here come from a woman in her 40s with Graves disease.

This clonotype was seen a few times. CDR3 sequence (DNA): TGTGCCAGTAGTATAGTCAAGGACCCTAATCAGCCCCAGCATTTT. Encoded protein: CASSIVKDPNQPQHF. The genes are TRBV19 and TRBJ1-5; D is unresolved. The CDR3 has 15 amino acids. Germline CDR1 reads LNHDA; CDR2 reads SQIVND (reference sequence). V lost 1 base and J lost 4, with 11 bases in between.

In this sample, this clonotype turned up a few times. In DNA form, the CDR3 reads TGTGCCAGCAGCTTAGATAAGCAGACCGGGGGCGAAAAACTGTTTTTT. It translates to CASSLDKQTGGEKLFF. V usage is TRBV11-3 and J usage is TRBJ1-4; a weak D match, TRBD1 (6 bases). The germline CDR1 and CDR2 sequences are SGHNT and YENEEA. This CDR3 has 16 residues. Trimming cost V 0 bases and J 8 bases, with 16 bases left between them.

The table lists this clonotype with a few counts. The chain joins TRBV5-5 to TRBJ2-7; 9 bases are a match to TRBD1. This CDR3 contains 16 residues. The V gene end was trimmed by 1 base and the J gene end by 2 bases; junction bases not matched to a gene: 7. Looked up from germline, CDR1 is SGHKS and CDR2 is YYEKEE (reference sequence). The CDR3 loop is CASSLLSRTGAYEQYF. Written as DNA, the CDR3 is TGTGCCAGCAGCTTGTTATCGCGGACAGGGGCCTACGAGCAGTACTTC.

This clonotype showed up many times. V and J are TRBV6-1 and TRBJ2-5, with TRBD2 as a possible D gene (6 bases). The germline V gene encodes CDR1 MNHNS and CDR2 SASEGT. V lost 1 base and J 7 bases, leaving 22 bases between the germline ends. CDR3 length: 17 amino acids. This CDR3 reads CASSEVPALTRGGTQYF. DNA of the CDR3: TGTGCCAGCAGTGAAGTCCCGGCCCTGACCCGGGGAGGGACCCAGTACTTC.

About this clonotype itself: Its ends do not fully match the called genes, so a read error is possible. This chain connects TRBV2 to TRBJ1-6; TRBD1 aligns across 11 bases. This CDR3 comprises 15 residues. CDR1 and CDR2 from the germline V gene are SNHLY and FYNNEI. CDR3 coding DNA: TGTGCCAGCAGAGCCCAAGGACAGGGGGCGACCCCCTTCGACTTT. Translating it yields CASRAQGQGATPFDF.

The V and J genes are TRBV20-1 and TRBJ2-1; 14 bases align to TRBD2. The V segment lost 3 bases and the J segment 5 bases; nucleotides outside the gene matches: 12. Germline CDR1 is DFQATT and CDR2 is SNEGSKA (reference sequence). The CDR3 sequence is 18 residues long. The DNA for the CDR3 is TGCAGTGCTAGGGGACTAGCGGGAGATTATGTCCGGGACAATGAGCAGTTCTTC. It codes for CSARGLAGDYVRDNEQFF.

The CDR3 DNA reads TGTGCCAGCAGACGACAGGGGGGGTCCTCCTACGAGCAGTACTTC. Encoded protein: CASRRQGGSSYEQYF. This chain links TRBV6-2 or TRBV6-3 with TRBJ2-7; 9 bases map to TRBD1. The CDR3 consists of 15 residues. From germline, CDR1 is MNHEY and CDR2 SVGEGT. V shed 6 bases, J shed 0 bases, and the junction held 6 bases outside the gene matches.

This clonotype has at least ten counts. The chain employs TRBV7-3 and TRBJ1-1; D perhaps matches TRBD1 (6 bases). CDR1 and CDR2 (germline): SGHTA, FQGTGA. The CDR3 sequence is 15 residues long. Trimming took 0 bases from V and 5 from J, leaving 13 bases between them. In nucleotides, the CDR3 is TGTGCCAGCAGCTTAACTACGACAGGACGGACTGAAGCTTTCTTT. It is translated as CASSLTTTGRTEAFF.

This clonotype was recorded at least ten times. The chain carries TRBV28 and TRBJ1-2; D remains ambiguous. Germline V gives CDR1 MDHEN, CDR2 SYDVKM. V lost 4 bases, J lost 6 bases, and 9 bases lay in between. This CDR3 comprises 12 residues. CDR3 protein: CASSSTPNGYTF. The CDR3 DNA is TGTGCCAGCAGTTCAACACCCAATGGCTACACCTTC.

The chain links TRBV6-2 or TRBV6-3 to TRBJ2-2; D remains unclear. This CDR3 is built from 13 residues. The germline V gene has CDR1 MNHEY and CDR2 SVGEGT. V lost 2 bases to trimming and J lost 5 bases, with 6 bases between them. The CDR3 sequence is CASSYKGTGELFF. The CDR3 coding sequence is TGTGCCAGCAGTTACAAGGGAACCGGGGAGCTGTTTTTT.

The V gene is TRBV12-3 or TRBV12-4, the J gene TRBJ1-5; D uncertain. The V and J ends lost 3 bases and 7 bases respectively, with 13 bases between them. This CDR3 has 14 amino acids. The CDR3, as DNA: TGTGCCAGCAGTTTCCCGGGCACGAGACAGCCCCAGCATTTT. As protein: CASSFPGTRQPQHF.

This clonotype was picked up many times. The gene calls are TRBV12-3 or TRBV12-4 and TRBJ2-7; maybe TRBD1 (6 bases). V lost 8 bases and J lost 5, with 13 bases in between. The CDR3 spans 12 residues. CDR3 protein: CASAPGDHEQYF. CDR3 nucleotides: TGTGCCAGCGCGCCAGGGGATCACGAGCAGTACTTC.

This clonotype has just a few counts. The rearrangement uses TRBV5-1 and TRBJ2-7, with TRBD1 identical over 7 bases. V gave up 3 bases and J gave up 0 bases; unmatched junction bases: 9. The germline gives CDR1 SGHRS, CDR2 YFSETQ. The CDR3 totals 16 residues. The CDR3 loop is CASSWTTGTDSYEQYF. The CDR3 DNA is TGCGCCAGCAGCTGGACCACCGGGACAGACTCCTACGAGCAGTACTTC.

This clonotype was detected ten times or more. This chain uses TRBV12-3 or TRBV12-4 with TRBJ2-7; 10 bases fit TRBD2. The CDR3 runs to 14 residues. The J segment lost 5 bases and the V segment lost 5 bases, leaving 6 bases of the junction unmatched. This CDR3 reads CASSHSGRTDEQYF. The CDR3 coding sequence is TGTGCCAGCAGTCATAGCGGGAGGACGGACGAGCAGTACTTC.

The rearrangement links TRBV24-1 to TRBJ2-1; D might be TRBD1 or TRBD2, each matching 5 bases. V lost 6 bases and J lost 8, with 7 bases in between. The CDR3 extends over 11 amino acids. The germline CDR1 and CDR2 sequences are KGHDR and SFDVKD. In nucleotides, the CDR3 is TGTGCCACCAGTCGGGGCTATGAGCAGTTCTTC. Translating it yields CATSRGYEQFF.

CDR3 region: CASSHGQFRPQHF. As DNA, the CDR3 is TGTGCCAGCAGCCACGGACAATTCAGGCCCCAGCATTTT. This chain uses TRBV3-1 with TRBJ1-5; a weak D match, TRBD1 (5 bases). V was shortened by 3 bases and J by 9 bases, with 12 bases between the two germline ends. The CDR3 consists of 13 residues. Germline values: CDR1 LGHDT, CDR2 YNNKEL (reference sequence).

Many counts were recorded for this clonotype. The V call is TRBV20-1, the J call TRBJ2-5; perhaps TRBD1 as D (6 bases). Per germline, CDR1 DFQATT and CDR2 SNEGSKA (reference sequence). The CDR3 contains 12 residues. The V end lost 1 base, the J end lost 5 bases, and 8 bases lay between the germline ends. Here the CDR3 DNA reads TGCAGTGCTAGAGGTGGGGGCGAGACCCAGTACTTC. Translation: CSARGGGETQYF.

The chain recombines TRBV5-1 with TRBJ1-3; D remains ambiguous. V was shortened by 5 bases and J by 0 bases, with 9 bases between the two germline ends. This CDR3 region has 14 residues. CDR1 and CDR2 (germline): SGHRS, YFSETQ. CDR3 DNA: TGCGCCAGCAGAGGGAGAGGCTCTGGAAACACCATATATTTT. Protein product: CASRGRGSGNTIYF. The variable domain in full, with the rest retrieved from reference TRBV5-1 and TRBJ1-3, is KAGVTQTPRYLIKTRGQQVTLSCSPISGHRSVSWYQQTPGQGLQFLFEYFSETQRNKGNFPGRFSGRQFSNSRSEMNVSTLELGDSALYLCASRGRGSGNTIYFGEGSWLTVV.

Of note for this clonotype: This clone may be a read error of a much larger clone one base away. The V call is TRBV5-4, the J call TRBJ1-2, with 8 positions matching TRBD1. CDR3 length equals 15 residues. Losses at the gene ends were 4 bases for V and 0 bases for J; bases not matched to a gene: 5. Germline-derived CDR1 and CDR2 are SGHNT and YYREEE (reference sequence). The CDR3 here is CASSPQGVANYGYTF. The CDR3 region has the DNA TGTGCCAGCAGCCCACAGGGGGTAGCTAACTATGGCTACACCTTC. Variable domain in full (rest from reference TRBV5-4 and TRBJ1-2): ETGVTQSPTHLIKTRGQQVTLRCSSQSGHNTVSWYQQALGQGPQFIFQYYREEENGRGNFPPRFSGLQFPNYSSELNVNALELDDSALYLCASSPQGVANYGYTFGSGTRLTVV.

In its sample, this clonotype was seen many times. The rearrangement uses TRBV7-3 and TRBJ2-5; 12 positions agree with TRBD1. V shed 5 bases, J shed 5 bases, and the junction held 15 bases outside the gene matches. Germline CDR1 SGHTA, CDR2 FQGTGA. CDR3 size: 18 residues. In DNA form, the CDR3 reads TGTGCCAGCAGCCGGAGGGGGAAATGGGACAGGGGGCTCGAGACCCAGTACTTC. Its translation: CASSRRGKWDRGLETQYF.

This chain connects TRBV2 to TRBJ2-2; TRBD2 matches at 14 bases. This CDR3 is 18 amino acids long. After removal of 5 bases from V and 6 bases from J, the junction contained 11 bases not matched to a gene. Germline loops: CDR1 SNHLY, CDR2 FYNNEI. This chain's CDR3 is CASSRTPEGLAGAGELFF. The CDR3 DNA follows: TGTGCCAGCAGTCGGACCCCGGAGGGACTAGCGGGAGCCGGGGAGCTGTTTTTT.